This TCR beta chain was sequenced for a study of blood T cell repertoires in COVID-19. Study-level information: COVID-19 samples from acute and convalescent phases originated in the United States, Italy and Spain. From T cells, B-cell-depleted T cells, or PBMCs came the material, which was cDNA or gDNA.

While infection was still active, Seattle patients were enrolled and then followed longitudinally. In the source study's methods: The assay estimated nucleated cells by amplifying reference gene primers. This table comes from immunoSEQ multiplex PCR, and its TCRdb copy is limited to in-frame clones, with some not included. That table is the source of V, J and clone size, and D and trimming were worked out from the DNA. The sample holds roughly 60,000 clones, almost 85% seen once. Germline V CDR1 and CDR2: MNHNY, SVGAGI (reference sequence). Unmatched junction bases numbered 8, after V lost 5 bases and J lost 0 bases. The CDR3 contains 18 residues.

The receptor's source is a man in his fifties or sixties with COVID-19, enrolled during active disease. The rearrangement links TRBV6-6 to TRBJ2-3; 13 nucleotides agree with TRBD2. The material sequenced was peripheral blood. In DNA form, the CDR3 reads TGTGCCAGCAGTCATACTAGCGGGGGGGCTTCTAGCACAGATACGCAGTATTTT. It specifies CASSHTSGGASSTDTQYF.